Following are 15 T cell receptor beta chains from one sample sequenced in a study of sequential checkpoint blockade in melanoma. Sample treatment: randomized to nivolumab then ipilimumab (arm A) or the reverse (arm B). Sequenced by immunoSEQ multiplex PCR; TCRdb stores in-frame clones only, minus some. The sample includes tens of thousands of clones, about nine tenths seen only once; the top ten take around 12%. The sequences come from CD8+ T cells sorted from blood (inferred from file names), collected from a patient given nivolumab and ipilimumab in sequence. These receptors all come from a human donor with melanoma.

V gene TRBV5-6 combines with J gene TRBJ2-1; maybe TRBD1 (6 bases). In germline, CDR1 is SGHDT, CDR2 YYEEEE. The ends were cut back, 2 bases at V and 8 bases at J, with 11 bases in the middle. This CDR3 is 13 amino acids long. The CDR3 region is CASSLQGPDEQFF. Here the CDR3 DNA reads TGTGCCAGCAGCTTACAGGGTCCTGATGAGCAGTTCTTC.

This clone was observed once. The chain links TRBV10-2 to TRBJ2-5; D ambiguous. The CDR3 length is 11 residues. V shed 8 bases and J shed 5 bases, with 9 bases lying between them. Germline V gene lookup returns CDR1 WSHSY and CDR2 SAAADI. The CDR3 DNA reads TGCGCCAGCGCTTACGGGGAGACCCAGTACTTC. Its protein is CASAYGETQYF.

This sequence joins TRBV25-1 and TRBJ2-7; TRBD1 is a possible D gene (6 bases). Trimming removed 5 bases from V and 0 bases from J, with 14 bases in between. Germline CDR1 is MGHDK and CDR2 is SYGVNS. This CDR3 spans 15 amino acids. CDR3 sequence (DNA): TGTGCCAGCAGTTTGGACAGCCCGCTCTCCTACGAGCAGTACTTC. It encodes CASSLDSPLSYEQYF.

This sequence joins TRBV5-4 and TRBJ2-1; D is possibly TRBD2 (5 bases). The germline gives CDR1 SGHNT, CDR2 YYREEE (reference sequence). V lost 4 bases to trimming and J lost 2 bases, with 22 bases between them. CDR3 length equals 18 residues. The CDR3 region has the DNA TGTGCCAGCAGCCCACTTCCCGGCTTAGCGATCACCTACAATGAGCAGTTCTTC. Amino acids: CASSPLPGLAITYNEQFF.

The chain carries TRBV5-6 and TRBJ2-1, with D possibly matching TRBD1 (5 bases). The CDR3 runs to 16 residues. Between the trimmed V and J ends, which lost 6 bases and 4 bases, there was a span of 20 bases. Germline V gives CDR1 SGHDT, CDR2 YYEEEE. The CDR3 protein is CASTITQGFWYNEQFF. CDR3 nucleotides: TGTGCCAGCACCATAACTCAGGGTTTTTGGTACAATGAGCAGTTCTTC.

CDR3 region: CASSPLLLANNEQFF. The CDR3 DNA follows: TGTGCCAGCAGCCCGTTGCTGTTAGCCAACAATGAGCAGTTCTTC. This sequence joins TRBV6-6 and TRBJ2-1, with no clear D. The CDR3 sequence is 15 residues long. The V and J ends lost 6 bases and 5 bases respectively, with 17 bases between them. Germline V lookup: CDR1 MNHNY, CDR2 SVGAGI (reference sequence).

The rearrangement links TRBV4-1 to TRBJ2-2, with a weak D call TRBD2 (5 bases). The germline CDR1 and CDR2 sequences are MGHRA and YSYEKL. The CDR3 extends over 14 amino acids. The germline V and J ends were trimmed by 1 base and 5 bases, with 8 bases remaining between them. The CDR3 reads CASSQAGVTGELFF. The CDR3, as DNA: TGCGCCAGCAGCCAAGCCGGGGTGACCGGGGAGCTGTTTTTT.

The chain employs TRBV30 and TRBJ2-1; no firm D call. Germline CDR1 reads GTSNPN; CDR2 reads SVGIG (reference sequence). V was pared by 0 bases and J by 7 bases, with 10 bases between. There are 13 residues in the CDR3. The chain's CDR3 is CAWSVRLGNEQFF. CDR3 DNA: TGTGCCTGGAGTGTACGACTTGGAAATGAGCAGTTCTTC.

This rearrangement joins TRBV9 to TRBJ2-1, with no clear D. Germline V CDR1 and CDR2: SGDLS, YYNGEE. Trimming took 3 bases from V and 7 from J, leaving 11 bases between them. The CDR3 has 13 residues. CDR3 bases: TGTGCCAGCAGCGACCAGGATGGAAATGAGCAGTTCTTC. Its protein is CASSDQDGNEQFF.

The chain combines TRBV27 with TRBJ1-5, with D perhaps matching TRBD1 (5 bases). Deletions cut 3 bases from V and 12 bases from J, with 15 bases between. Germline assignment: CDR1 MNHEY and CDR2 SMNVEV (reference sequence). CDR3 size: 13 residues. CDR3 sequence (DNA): TGTGCCAGCAGTTTGGGGGGGAAACATCTCCAGCATTTT. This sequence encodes CASSLGGKHLQHF.

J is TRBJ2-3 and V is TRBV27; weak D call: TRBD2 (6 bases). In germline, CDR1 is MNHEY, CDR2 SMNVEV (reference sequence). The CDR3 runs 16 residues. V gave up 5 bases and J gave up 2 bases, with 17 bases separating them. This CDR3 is CASSPPGKGLTDTQYF. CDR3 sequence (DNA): TGTGCCAGCAGTCCCCCCGGGAAGGGACTCACAGATACGCAGTATTTT.

The CDR3 loop reads CASSPGAGGLGWNTDTQYF. Written as DNA, the CDR3 is TGTGCCAGCAGCCCGGGTGCGGGAGGCCTCGGATGGAACACAGATACGCAGTATTTT. The gene calls are TRBV7-9 and TRBJ2-3; 8 nucleotides agree with TRBD2. The CDR3 contains 19 residues. Germline V gene lookup returns CDR1 SEHNR and CDR2 FQNEAQ (reference sequence). V lost 5 bases to trimming and J lost 2 bases; unmatched junction nucleotides: 18.

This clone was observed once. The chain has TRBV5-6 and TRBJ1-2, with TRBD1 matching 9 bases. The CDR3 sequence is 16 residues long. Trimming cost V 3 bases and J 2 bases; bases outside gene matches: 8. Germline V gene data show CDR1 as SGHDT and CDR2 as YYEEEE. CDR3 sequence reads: CASSYHPGTGNYGYTF. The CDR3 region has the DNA TGTGCCAGCAGCTACCATCCCGGGACAGGGAACTATGGCTACACCTTC.

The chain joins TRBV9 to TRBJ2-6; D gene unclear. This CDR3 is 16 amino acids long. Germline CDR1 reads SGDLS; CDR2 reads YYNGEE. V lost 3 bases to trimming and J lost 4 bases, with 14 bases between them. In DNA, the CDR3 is TGTGCCAGCAGCGACCCACAGAGTGGCGGGGCCAACGTCCTGACTTTC. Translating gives CASSDPQSGGANVLTF.

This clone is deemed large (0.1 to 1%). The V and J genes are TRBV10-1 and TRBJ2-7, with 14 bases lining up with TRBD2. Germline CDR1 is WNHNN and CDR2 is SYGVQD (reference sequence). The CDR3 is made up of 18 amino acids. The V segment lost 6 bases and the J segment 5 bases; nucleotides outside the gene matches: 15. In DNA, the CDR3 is TGCGCCAGCAGGGATGGACTAGCGGGAGGAGGTAGTTCGGACGAGCAGTACTTC. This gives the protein CASRDGLAGGGSSDEQYF.